These T cell receptor beta chains were read from a single sample in a study of blood T cell repertoires in COVID-19. Measured with immunoSEQ multiplex PCR; TCRdb has only the in-frame clones, and not every one. The data show some 200,000 clones, with 65% to 85% seen just once and approximately 2.5% held by the top ten. Sequenced material: peripheral blood. These receptors originate from a human donor with acute or convalescent COVID-19. The donor label of this sample is uncertain. Each CDR3 is given with its conserved first and last residue. D genes are given only for firm matches. Rows may omit the clone size; those that give it use once, few, many or a size class.

J	size	V	D	DNA	CDR3
TRBJ2-7	.	TRBV5-4	.	TGTGCCAGCAGCCAAACCTGGACAAGCTCCTACGAGCAGTACTTC	CASSQTWTSSYEQYF
TRBJ2-5	.	TRBV18	.	TGTGCCAGCTCACCCCAGGGCGAGACCCAGTACTTC	CASSPQGETQYF
TRBJ1-5	.	TRBV6-1	TRBD1	TGTGCCAGCAGTGAGGGCCCCGACAGGGTTCAGCCCCAGCATTTT	CASSEGPDRVQPQHF
TRBJ1-6	once	TRBV3-1/TRBV3-2	.	TGTGCCAGCACCTCAGAGGGTTCACCCCTCCACTTT	CASTSEGSPLHF
TRBJ2-1	once	TRBV12-3/TRBV12-4	.	TGTGCCAGCAGTTCAACCGGACTCCGGGAGCAGTTCTTC	CASSSTGLREQFF
TRBJ1-2	.	TRBV2	.	TGTGCCAGCAGAACCGATCCGGCGGGGGGCTACACCTTC	CASRTDPAGGYTF
TRBJ2-3	few	TRBV9	.	TGTGCCAGCAGCCTCCAAGTATTAGCTAGCACAGATACGCAGTATTTT	CASSLQVLASTDTQYF
TRBJ1-3	.	TRBV4-1	.	TGCGCCAGCAGCCAAGATCCACGGGGTTCTGGAAACACCATATATTTT	CASSQDPRGSGNTIYF
TRBJ1-6	.	TRBV2	.	TGTGCCAGCACGAGGCGTACCTATAATTCACCCCTCCACTTT	CASTRRTYNSPLHF
TRBJ2-7	.	TRBV19	.	TGTGCCAGTAGTAATGGCCCGGCAGGCTACGAGCAGTACTTC	CASSNGPAGYEQYF
TRBJ2-3	.	TRBV7-8	TRBD1	TGTGCCAGCAGCTCGAAGACAGGGAGTGGCGTTTGGGATACGCAGTATTTT	CASSSKTGSGVWDTQYF
TRBJ1-4	.	TRBV7-9	.	TGTGCCAGCAACTACCGTGGTGGCAGTACTAATGAAAAACTGTTTTTT	CASNYRGGSTNEKLFF
TRBJ2-7	.	TRBV6-5	TRBD1	TGTGCCAGCAGTTACTCAGGCAGGGGACAGGGTGAGCAGTACTTC	CASSYSGRGQGEQYF
TRBJ2-2	.	TRBV23-1	TRBD2	TGCGCCAGCAGTCAATCGAGTCTGATAGCGGGGCTCAGCGGGGAGCTGTTTTTT	CASSQSSLIAGLSGELFF
TRBJ2-7	.	TRBV28	TRBD2	TGTGCCAGCAGAAACCTAGCGGGAGAACGGTACGAGCAGTACTTC	CASRNLAGERYEQYF
TRBJ2-5	once	TRBV29-1	.	TGCAGCGCATGGGAGCAAGAGACCCAGTACTTC	CSAWEQETQYF
TRBJ1-4	.	TRBV30	.	TGTGCCTGTAAACAGGGTTCTGCAACTAATGAAAAACTGTTTTTT	CACKQGSATNEKLFF
TRBJ1-4	few	TRBV6-5	.	TGTGCCAGCATCCCAGGGGACGTGCGTGAAAAACTGTTTTTT	CASIPGDVREKLFF
TRBJ2-7	.	TRBV2	.	TGTGCCAGCAGCGGACTGTTGGCAGTCTCCTACGAGCAGTACTTC	CASSGLLAVSYEQYF
TRBJ2-7	.	TRBV2	TRBD1	TGTGCCAGCAGGTCGCCGGGACAGGGTATCTACGAGCAGTACTTC	CASRSPGQGIYEQYF
TRBJ2-4	.	TRBV7-9	TRBD1	TGTGCCAGCAGCTTAGGGGGACAGGGGTTAGCTTTAGCCAAAAACATTCAGTACTTC	CASSLGGQGLALAKNIQYF
TRBJ2-3	.	TRBV24-1	TRBD2	TGTGCCACAGCGCGGACTAGCGGGAAAACAGATACGCAGTATTTT	CATARTSGKTDTQYF
TRBJ2-7	.	TRBV30	.	TGTGCCTGGAGAAGGGCTGGTGCGGGGGAGCAGTACTTC	CAWRRAGAGEQYF
TRBJ2-3	.	TRBV30	.	TGTGCCTGGGATTTGCACAGAGACCGCACAGATACGCAGTATTTT	CAWDLHRDRTDTQYF
TRBJ2-1	.	TRBV7-9	TRBD2	TGTGCCAGCAGCTCGCCGGGACTAGCGGACAATGAGCAGTTCTTC	CASSSPGLADNEQFF
TRBJ2-1	.	TRBV5-1	TRBD2	TGCGCCAGCACCCTGGCTCGCGGGGGCTACAATGAGCAGTTCTTC	CASTLARGGYNEQFF
TRBJ1-6	few	TRBV12-3/TRBV12-4	.	TGTGCCAGCAGTTGGGGAGAGGGTTCACCCCTCCACTTT	CASSWGEGSPLHF
TRBJ2-1	.	TRBV6-5	TRBD1	TGTGCCAGCAGTTGGCGGACAGGGGATGAGCAGTTCTTC	CASSWRTGDEQFF
TRBJ1-1	.	TRBV25-1	.	TGTGCCAGCAGTGGAGGACAGATGAACACTGAAGCTTTCTTT	CASSGGQMNTEAFF
TRBJ2-1	.	TRBV5-1	TRBD1	TGCGCCAGCCGGTCCAGGACAGGTAGGAATGAGCAGTTCTTC	CASRSRTGRNEQFF
TRBJ2-7	few	TRBV12-5	TRBD2	TGTGCTAGTGGTTTGGTAAAGACTAGCGGGAGGTCCCGAGTGCCCTACGAGCAGTACTTC	CASGLVKTSGRSRVPYEQYF
TRBJ1-2	.	TRBV2	TRBD1	TGTGCCAGCAGGCCGGGACAGGGGCTACCCGGCGGGTTTTTTGGCTACACCTTC	CASRPGQGLPGGFFGYTF
TRBJ2-6	.	TRBV3-1/TRBV3-2	TRBD1	TGTGCCAGCAGCCAAGGCGACAGGGGGCAAACTGGGGCCAACGTCCTGACTTTC	CASSQGDRGQTGANVLTF
TRBJ2-7	.	TRBV5-3	.	TGTGCCAGAAGCTTGGTCGGGAGCTACGAGCAGTACTTC	CARSLVGSYEQYF
TRBJ2-7	.	TRBV11-2	TRBD2	TGTGCCAGCAGCTTCGCTAGCGGCTCGTGGGAGCAGTACTTC	CASSFASGSWEQYF
TRBJ2-1	.	TRBV28	TRBD2	TGTGCCAGCAGTCAGGGACTAGCGGGAGGGCGGGGGTCCTACAATGAGCAGTTCTTC	CASSQGLAGGRGSYNEQFF
TRBJ2-7	.	TRBV21-1	.	TGTGCCAGCAGCAAATTAAGAACGGGAGAGGGAGGCAGATACGAGCAGTACTTC	CASSKLRTGEGGRYEQYF
TRBJ1-1	.	TRBV5-6	TRBD1	TGTGCCAGCAGCCCGGACAGGGGAATCACTGAAGCTTTCTTT	CASSPDRGITEAFF
TRBJ1-1	.	TRBV9	.	TGTGCCAGCAGCCCCCCGCTCGGTTACACTGAAGCTTTCTTT	CASSPPLGYTEAFF
TRBJ2-3	.	TRBV2	TRBD1	TGTGCCGAGACAGGGGGTTTCACAGATACGCAGTATTTT	CAETGGFTDTQYF
TRBJ1-5	.	TRBV19	.	TGTGCCAGTAATGTTCCGGTACAGAGCAATCAGCCCCAGCATTTT	CASNVPVQSNQPQHF
TRBJ1-4	.	TRBV3-1/TRBV3-2	TRBD1	TGTGCCAGCAGCCACCTAGGACAGGGAGAAAATGAAAAACTGTTTTTT	CASSHLGQGENEKLFF
TRBJ2-7	.	TRBV28	TRBD2	TGTGCCAGCAGTCCCCCGGGACTAGCGGTCCAGTACTTC	CASSPPGLAVQYF
TRBJ1-2	.	TRBV19	TRBD1	TGTGCCAGTACGCCCACAGGACAGGAGTTTGGCTACACCTTC	CASTPTGQEFGYTF
TRBJ2-1	.	TRBV6-2/TRBV6-3	TRBD1	TGTGCCAGCAGTTACGGAGTCAGGGGGCCCTACAATGAGCAGTTCTTC	CASSYGVRGPYNEQFF
TRBJ1-2	.	TRBV5-1	.	TGCGCCAGCAGCCAAACTCAGGGGTATAACTATGGCTACACCTTC	CASSQTQGYNYGYTF
TRBJ1-4	.	TRBV7-8	TRBD1	TGTGCCAGCAGCTTAGAAGGTGGGACAGCCACAGAAAAACTGTTTTTT	CASSLEGGTATEKLFF
TRBJ2-7	.	TRBV5-1	.	TGCGCCAGCGGACCTGAACTCGCGGGGGCGGGGGAGCAGTACTTC	CASGPELAGAGEQYF